This T cell receptor beta chain came from a study of Graves' ophthalmopathy and Graves' hyperthyroidism. As the starting material, over 9 ml of fresh peripheral blood yielded the PBMCs. Germline CDR1 reads MNHEY; CDR2 reads SVGAGI. The CDR3 has 16 amino acids. Trimming took 0 bases from V and 3 from J, leaving 14 bases between them. The authors amplified TCR beta CDR3 regions, and they did so from RNA transcripts for repertoire sequencing. Scientists carried out first-round RT-PCR using HTBI primers and then a second-round multiplex PCR. Via MiXCR, TCRdb re-called the multiplex PCR reads, giving one row per CDR3 protein. The sample includes under 200,000 distinct CDR3 sequences, more than 30% of them seen just once.

The sequenced sample consisted of peripheral blood. The chain joins TRBV6-5 to TRBJ1-2; possibly TRBD1 for D (5 bases). The source of this sequence is a woman aged 40-49 years with Graves' ophthalmopathy. The CDR3 nucleotides are TGTGCCAGCAGTTACTCCCAGGGTTTGGGTGACTATGGCTACACCTTC. Translation: CASSYSQGLGDYGYTF.